These 17 T cell receptor beta chains share one sample of origin, sequenced in a study of glioma-infiltrating T cells after dendritic cell vaccination. Clones were read by immunoSEQ multiplex PCR, and TCRdb kept only the in-frame ones, dropping some. In the table there are approximately 90,000 clones, approximately 87% of which are singletons. Sequenced here: blood, sampled before dendritic cell vaccination. The receptors were sampled from a human donor with glioblastoma.

V usage is TRBV15 and J usage is TRBJ2-5; tentative D call: TRBD2 (6 bases). This CDR3 is built from 16 residues. V was trimmed by 2 bases and J by 1 base, leaving 14 bases between them. CDR1 is LNHNV and CDR2 is YYDKDF in the germline V gene (reference sequence). CDR3 DNA sequence: TGTGCCACCAGCAGACGAACGGGACTGGCCCAAGAGACCCAGTACTTC. Its translation is CATSRRTGLAQETQYF.

V gene TRBV19 combines with J gene TRBJ2-1; a weak D match, TRBD2 (6 bases). CDR1 LNHDA and CDR2 SQIVND come from the germline V gene (reference sequence). This CDR3 comprises 13 residues. Trimming removed 7 bases at V and 2 bases at J, with 9 bases between. The DNA for the CDR3 is TGTGCCAGTATAGGAGGGACCTACAATGAGCAGTTCTTC. Translating it yields CASIGGTYNEQFF. Full variable domain (outside the CDR3, taken from reference TRBV19 and TRBJ2-1): DGGITQSPKYLFRKEGQNVTLSCEQNLNHDAMYWYRQDPGQGLRLIYYSQIVNDFQKGDIAEGYSVSREKKESFPLTVTSAQKNPTAFYLCASIGGTYNEQFFGPGTRLTVL.

CDR3 in amino acids: CASSQLGTSGQGEQFF. CDR3 in DNA: TGTGCCAGCAGCCAGCTCGGGACTAGCGGCCAGGGGGAGCAGTTCTTC. The chain links TRBV14 to TRBJ2-1, with 11 bases lining up with TRBD2. Germline-derived CDR1 and CDR2 are SGHDN and FVKESK. CDR3 length equals 16 residues. Trimming at V came to 3 bases and at J to 10 bases, leaving 11 bases not matched to a gene.

The chain links TRBV28 to TRBJ1-5; D is unresolved. CDR3 length: 13 residues. Germline V gives CDR1 MDHEN, CDR2 SYDVKM. The V end was cut by 5 bases, the J end by 0 bases, with 5 bases between. DNA for the CDR3: TGTGCCAGCAGTCTCCTTAGCAATCAGCCCCAGCATTTT. As protein: CASSLLSNQPQHF.

This clone was seen once. The genes are TRBV29-1 and TRBJ1-1, with no clear D. CDR3 length: 11 amino acids. Germline CDR1 and CDR2: SQVTM and ANQGSEA. V lost 6 bases and J 1 base, leaving 6 bases between the germline ends. In DNA, the CDR3 is TGCAGCGTAGTACAGAACACTGAAGCTTTCTTT. This sequence encodes CSVVQNTEAFF.

CDR3 nucleotides: TGTGCCAGCAGGATCCGGGACTCATACCTCTATGGCTACACCTTC. Its protein is CASRIRDSYLYGYTF. The chain joins TRBV6-5 to TRBJ1-2, with D possibly matching TRBD1 (5 bases). Germline V CDR1 and CDR2: MNHEY, SVGAGI. V was shortened by 6 bases and J by 4 bases, with 18 bases between the two germline ends. The CDR3 loop spans 15 amino acids.

The chain recombines TRBV5-6 with TRBJ2-7; 13 nucleotides match TRBD2. CDR1 is SGHDT, CDR2 YYEEEE, per germline. J lost 4 bases, V lost 4 bases, and 2 bases had no gene match. The CDR3 extends over 14 amino acids. CDR3 sequence: CASSATSGRYEQYF. For the CDR3, the DNA is TGTGCCAGCAGCGCGACTAGCGGGAGGTACGAGCAGTACTTC.

The chain joins TRBV5-1 to TRBJ1-2; perhaps TRBD1 as D (5 bases). V shed 4 bases and J shed 2 bases, with 9 bases lying between them. In germline, CDR1 is SGHRS, CDR2 YFSETQ. The CDR3 totals 13 residues. In nucleotides, the CDR3 is TGCGCCAGCAGCAGGACACCCAACTATGGCTACACCTTC. Residues: CASSRTPNYGYTF.

The chain combines TRBV25-1 with TRBJ2-7, with TRBD2 matching over 13 bases. Germline CDR1 is MGHDK and CDR2 is SYGVNS. J lost 6 bases, V lost 7 bases, and 6 bases had no gene match. The CDR3 spans 14 residues. CDR3 residues: CASTRTSGRSEQYF. The CDR3, as DNA: TGTGCCAGCACTCGGACTAGCGGGAGAAGCGAGCAGTACTTC.

This rearrangement joins TRBV6-5 to TRBJ2-1; D might be TRBD2 (6 bases). There are 15 residues in the CDR3. Trimming shortened V by 6 bases and J by 4 bases, and 16 bases separated the two germline ends. CDR1 is MNHEY and CDR2 is SVGAGI in the germline V gene. This chain's CDR3 is CASSPWGEGYNEQFF. CDR3 sequence (DNA): TGTGCCAGCAGCCCCTGGGGGGAAGGGTACAATGAGCAGTTCTTC.

The chain recombines TRBV6-1 with TRBJ2-7; D may be TRBD2 (7 bases). The germline gives CDR1 MNHNS, CDR2 SASEGT. Trimming took off 6 bases at V and 7 bases at J, with 22 bases between the two ends. CDR3 length equals 15 residues. CDR3 coding DNA: TGTGCCAGCAGGACCTACGGAGGGAGGGGGGAGGAGCAGTACTTC. Translation: CASRTYGGRGEEQYF.

The CDR3 nucleotides are TGTGCCAGCAGTTGGGCCGGGACTAGCTTTGAGACCCAGTACTTC. It is translated as CASSWAGTSFETQYF. The rearrangement links TRBV27 to TRBJ2-5; 9 nucleotides agree with TRBD2. V shed 4 bases, J shed 5 bases, and the junction held 8 bases outside the gene matches. Germline V gives CDR1 MNHEY, CDR2 SMNVEV (reference sequence). This CDR3 comprises 15 residues.

The chain recombines TRBV4-3 with TRBJ2-7; D ambiguous. Deletions cut 0 bases from V and 3 bases from J, with 12 bases between. Germline-derived CDR1 and CDR2 are LGHNA and YSLEER. CDR3 size: 15 residues. The CDR3 nucleotides read TGCGCCAGCAGCCAAGATACTCGCTCAGGCTACGAGCAGTACTTC. Amino acids: CASSQDTRSGYEQYF.

V is TRBV7-6 and J is TRBJ2-7; tentative D call: TRBD1 (7 bases). The germline gives CDR1 SGHVS, CDR2 FNYEAQ. Trimming took 5 bases from V and 7 from J, leaving 21 bases between them. This CDR3 is 15 amino acids long. The CDR3 DNA reads as TGTGCCAGCAGCATGGAGGGGACAGCAGGGATTGAGCAGTACTTC. It codes for CASSMEGTAGIEQYF.

This clone occurred once. The chain uses TRBV6-1 and TRBJ2-1; a possible D gene is TRBD2 (5 bases). This CDR3 region has 14 residues. Germline V gene data show CDR1 as MNHNS and CDR2 as SASEGT. With 2 bases removed from V and 6 bases from J, the gap between germline ends came to 11 bases. The CDR3 protein is CASSERGSLNEQFF. CDR3 bases: TGTGCCAGCAGTGAACGTGGGAGCCTCAATGAGCAGTTCTTC.

Concerning this clone: Other DNA variants within this sample encode the same CDR3. V gene TRBV29-1 combines with J gene TRBJ1-2; the match to TRBD1 covers 9 bases. CDR1 and CDR2 from the germline V gene are SQVTM and ANQGSEA. Losses at the gene ends were 6 bases for V and 4 bases for J; bases not matched to a gene: 0. The CDR3 contains 11 residues. CDR3 in amino acids: CSVTGGYGYTF. The DNA for the CDR3 is TGCAGCGTGACAGGGGGCTATGGCTACACCTTC.

This chain connects TRBV6-5 to TRBJ2-7; tentative D call: TRBD1 (6 bases). V gave up 5 bases and J gave up 3 bases, with 14 bases separating them. This CDR3 contains 14 residues. Germline assignment: CDR1 MNHEY and CDR2 SVGAGI. The CDR3 sequence: CASSEEGDFYEQYF. In DNA form, the CDR3 reads TGTGCCAGCAGTGAAGAGGGGGATTTCTACGAGCAGTACTTC.